This T cell receptor beta chain is from a study of STAT5B mutations in CD4+ large granular lymphocyte leukemia. Note on this clone: Its antigen is undetermined.

Assay used: immunoSEQ multiplex PCR; TCRdb lists only in-frame clones, some missing. The data show roughly 36,000 clones, roughly 71% seen once. Study-wide results and caveats: Main leukemic clonotypes were patient-specific, but about 26% appeared at low frequency elsewhere. The CD4+ versus CD8+ T-LGLL clonality difference may reflect limited sample size.

This TCR came from a human donor in good health. The sample taken for sequencing was CD4+ T cells from blood buffy coats.

The DNA for the CDR3 is TGTGCCATCAGTGAGTCCTCCGGGACAGCTAGCAATCAGCCCCAGCATTTT. Its translation is CAISESSGTASNQPQHF. The V call is TRBV10-3, the J call TRBJ1-5, with 7 positions matching TRBD1. V trimming: 0 bases; J trimming: 0 bases; junction bases outside the gene matches: 5. Germline loops: CDR1 ENHRY, CDR2 SYGVKD. CDR3 length equals 17 residues.